This T cell receptor beta chain was recorded in a study of T cell responses to AZD1222 COVID-19 vaccine. Study results and caveats: Clonal diversity was possibly underestimated, and white British individuals and females predominated among donors.

Assay: immunoSEQ multiplex PCR; the TCRdb copy retains only in-frame clones and omits some. Among over 150,000 clones listed, 90% were seen once. For this clone: No antigen is known for it.

The trim removed 4 bases at V and 4 bases at J, leaving 1 base unmatched. The CDR3 is made up of 12 amino acids. CDR1 is GTSNPN, CDR2 SVGIG, per germline (reference sequence). The sequence was collected from an adult in good health. The material was peripheral blood, obtained on day 0 of AZD1222 vaccination. The rearrangement links TRBV30 to TRBJ1-5; 7 bases align to TRBD1. The CDR3 nucleotides read TGTGCCTGGACCAGGGGGAATCAGCCCCAGCATTTT. Translating it yields CAWTRGNQPQHF.